The T cell receptor beta chain under discussion was sequenced for a study of blood T cell repertoires in COVID-19. The wider study: Whether acute or convalescent, the COVID-19 samples came from the United States, Italy and Spain. T cells, B-cell-depleted T cells, or PBMCs supplied cDNA or gDNA.

Germline CDR1 and CDR2: SNHLY and FYNNEI. V trimming: 2 bases; J trimming: 5 bases; junction bases outside the gene matches: 4. The length of the CDR3 is 15 residues. The Seattle site enrolled patients during active infection and followed them longitudinally. This table comes from immunoSEQ multiplex PCR, and its TCRdb copy is limited to in-frame clones, with some not included. The repertoire includes a few hundred thousand clones, around 89% of them detected once, and 3% sits in the top ten. The sample comprised peripheral blood. The sequence was collected from a woman aged 25 to 39 with COVID-19, enrolled during active disease. The chain employs TRBV2 and TRBJ1-5; 9 bases are a match to TRBD1. In DNA form, the CDR3 reads TGTGCCAGCAGTGAATCGACAGGGGGGTATCAGCCCCAGCATTTT. This translates into CASSESTGGYQPQHF.